Following are 13 T cell receptor beta chains from one sample sequenced in a study of blood T cell repertoires in COVID-19. Measured with immunoSEQ multiplex PCR; TCRdb has only the in-frame clones, and not every one. The repertoire holds fewer than 85,000 clones, with about 74% as singletons. The sequencing sample was made of peripheral blood. These receptor sequences come from a man between 65 and 85 years old with COVID-19, enrolled during active disease.

The chain is built from TRBV12-3 or TRBV12-4 and TRBJ1-2; no firm D call. Trimming removed 6 bases at V and 4 bases at J, with 12 bases between. The CDR3 extends over 13 amino acids. The CDR3 protein is CASSFSLFYGYTF. DNA of the CDR3: TGTGCCAGCAGCTTCTCTTTATTCTATGGCTACACCTTC.

The chain employs TRBV11-3 and TRBJ2-1; 8 bases align to TRBD2. Per germline, CDR1 SGHNT and CDR2 YENEEA. Unmatched junction bases numbered 0, after V lost 1 base and J lost 10 bases. The CDR3 spans 12 residues. CDR3 sequence reads: CASSLGTSEQFF. The CDR3, as DNA: TGTGCCAGCAGCTTAGGGACTAGCGAGCAGTTCTTC. The variable domain in full, completed from reference TRBV11-3 and TRBJ2-1, reads EAGVVQSPRYKIIEKKQPVAFWCNPISGHNTLYWYLQNLGQGPELLIRYENEEAVDDSQLPKDRFSAERLKGVDSTLKIQPAELGDSAVYLCASSLGTSEQFFGPGTRLTVL.

The chain has TRBV27 and TRBJ1-1; 9 bases are shared with TRBD1. CDR1 and CDR2 (germline): MNHEY, SMNVEV (reference sequence). The CDR3 is 17 residues long. Trimming removed 2 bases from V and 1 base from J; junction bases left unmatched: 8. The CDR3: CASSLGTGGMRNTEAFF. CDR3 bases: TGTGCCAGCAGTTTAGGAACAGGGGGCATGAGGAACACTGAAGCTTTCTTT.

The rearrangement joins TRBV6-6 to TRBJ1-1; the match to TRBD1 covers 7 bases. J lost 1 base, V lost 4 bases, and 9 bases had no gene match. CDR3 length: 16 amino acids. Per germline, CDR1 MNHNY and CDR2 SVGAGI (reference sequence). This CDR3 reads CASSFYGTAKNTEAFF. In DNA, the CDR3 is TGTGCCAGCAGTTTTTATGGGACAGCAAAGAACACTGAAGCTTTCTTT.

The genes are TRBV4-2 and TRBJ1-1; D is uncertain. Trimming left V 1 base short and J 1 base short, with 10 bases between. This CDR3 is 15 amino acids long. In germline, CDR1 is LGHNA, CDR2 YNFKEQ. The CDR3, as DNA: TGTGCCAGCAGCCAAGGTGGCAGACAGAACACTGAAGCTTTCTTT. The encoded protein is CASSQGGRQNTEAFF.

The V gene is TRBV5-4, the J gene TRBJ2-7; 9 nucleotides align to TRBD2. The CDR3 runs to 15 residues. V shed 2 bases and J 5 bases; nucleotides not matched to a gene: 8. Germline V gene sequence: CDR1 SGHNT, CDR2 YYREEE (reference sequence). CDR3 sequence: CASSFYSGSGHEQYF. The CDR3 DNA is TGTGCCAGCAGCTTTTATAGCGGGAGTGGCCACGAGCAGTACTTC.

The chain couples TRBV7-9 to TRBJ2-2; 7 nucleotides line up with TRBD1. Germline loops: CDR1 SEHNR, CDR2 FQNEAQ (reference sequence). Trimming at V came to 5 bases and at J to 2 bases, leaving 5 bases not matched to a gene. The CDR3 loop spans 15 amino acids. The CDR3 reads CASSRDSQNTGELFF. CDR3 in DNA: TGTGCCAGCAGCCGGGACAGCCAAAACACCGGGGAGCTGTTTTTT.

The V call is TRBV20-1, the J call TRBJ2-3; 13 bases fit TRBD2. Trimming at V came to 3 bases and at J to 3 bases, leaving 15 bases not matched to a gene. Germline V gene data show CDR1 as DFQATT and CDR2 as SNEGSKA (reference sequence). The CDR3 consists of 19 residues. As DNA, the CDR3 is TGCAGTGCTAGTCCCATGCAAAGGACTAGCGGGAGAAGAACAGATACGCAGTATTTT. It codes for CSASPMQRTSGRRTDTQYF.

V gene TRBV5-1 combines with J gene TRBJ1-1, with TRBD1 as a possible D gene (5 bases). CDR1 SGHRS and CDR2 YFSETQ come from the germline V gene. Between the trimmed V and J ends, which lost 1 base and 1 base, there was a span of 11 bases. The CDR3 consists of 15 residues. The CDR3 protein is CASSLFGGGNTEAFF. The CDR3 nucleotides are TGCGCCAGCAGCTTGTTCGGGGGTGGGAACACTGAAGCTTTCTTT.

This rearrangement joins TRBV30 to TRBJ2-1; 8 nucleotides line up with TRBD1. Germline V gene lookup returns CDR1 GTSNPN and CDR2 SVGIG (reference sequence). V shed 2 bases, J shed 1 base, and the junction held 7 bases outside the gene matches. The CDR3 loop spans 16 amino acids. The CDR3 loop is CAWSPPGTGSYNEQFF. The CDR3 DNA sequence: TGTGCCTGGAGTCCCCCCGGGACAGGTTCCTACAATGAGCAGTTCTTC.

The chain carries TRBV4-1 and TRBJ2-6; tentatively, D is TRBD2 (6 bases). Between the trimmed V and J ends, which lost 4 bases and 4 bases, there was a span of 11 bases. This CDR3 is 15 amino acids long. CDR1 and CDR2 (germline): MGHRA, YSYEKL. CDR3 in amino acids: CASSPRLEGANVLTF. CDR3 coding DNA: TGCGCCAGCAGCCCAAGACTAGAAGGGGCCAACGTCCTGACTTTC.

The CDR3 here is CASSQDKAGEGQFF. The CDR3 bases are TGCGCCAGCAGCCAAGATAAAGCGGGAGAGGGACAGTTCTTC. V gene TRBV4-3 combines with J gene TRBJ2-1; TRBD2 matches 8 bases. The CDR3 totals 14 residues. Germline lookup yields CDR1 LGHNA and CDR2 YSLEER. Trimming removed 0 bases from V and 13 bases from J; junction bases left unmatched: 8.

This clone appeared a few times. The V gene is TRBV18, the J gene TRBJ1-2; D gene unclear. V was shortened by 10 bases and J by 4 bases, with 19 bases between the two germline ends. Germline V gene lookup returns CDR1 KGHSH and CDR2 LQKENI. The CDR3 loop spans 14 amino acids. Here the CDR3 DNA reads TGTGCCACCACGGCGGTAGGAGGCACCTATGGCTACACCTTC. Amino acid sequence: CATTAVGGTYGYTF.